This T cell receptor beta chain was sequenced for a study of cytomegalovirus exposure and HLA in healthy donors. Sampled while nominally healthy, donors likely had unrecorded immune exposures. Trimming pared 10 bases from V and 3 bases from J, leaving 16 bases between. The CDR3 runs to 14 residues. The germline V gene has CDR1 MDHEN and CDR2 SYDVKM. In the case of this clone: Its antigen remains unknown.

Study-level results: Later work associated fewer than 20,000 TCR beta sequences with HLA alleles at 0.05 false discovery rate.

13 Jbeta primers and 60 Vbeta primers were used for the PCR. Data came from immunoSEQ multiplex PCR; TCRdb stores just in-frame clones and leaves some out. The data hold more than 140,000 clones, with almost 85% observed a single time. The material sequenced was PBMCs. This rearrangement joins TRBV28 to TRBJ1-3, with D possibly being TRBD1 (6 bases). The origin of this receptor is a man aged 18 to 29 in good health and CMV-seropositive. CDR3 sequence: CATTLGALGNTIYF. CDR3 in DNA: TGTGCCACCACCTTGGGGGCACTTGGAAACACCATATATTTT.